This T cell receptor beta chain was recovered during a study of monozygotic twins with inflammatory bowel disease. The CDR3 sequence is 15 residues long. CDR1 is LGHDT, CDR2 YNNKEL, per germline (reference sequence). From its re-call of the 5' RACE reads, TCRdb lists each CDR3 protein once, without DNA. The sample has over 150,000 distinct CDR3 sequences. V is TRBV3-1 and J is TRBJ1-2. This receptor was taken from a human donor with ulcerative colitis or Crohn's disease, or a healthy co-twin of an affected twin (not recorded which). The sample consisted of blood. The CDR3 loop is CASSQDYRGYNGYTF.